The clone carrying this T cell receptor (beta chain) was detected a few times. TCRdb reanalysed the 5' RACE reads using MiXCR and keeps one entry per CDR3 protein. The sample holds roughly 250,000 distinct CDR3 sequences, over 10% seen once. This entry belongs to a study of T cells after yellow fever vaccination. The ends lost 0 bases at V and 8 bases at J; junction bases unmatched: 7. Germline CDR1 is SGHRS and CDR2 is YFSETQ. This CDR3 comprises 15 residues. The sample was CD4+ T cells sorted from PBMCs, taken 45 days after the yellow fever booster vaccination. The receptor's source is a man younger than 40 who received the YFV17D yellow fever vaccine. The chain links TRBV5-1 to TRBJ2-1; 8 bases agree with TRBD2. CDR3 protein: CASSLVVAGKDEQFF. The CDR3 DNA is TGCGCCAGCAGCTTGGTAGTAGCGGGAAAAGATGAGCAGTTCTTC.